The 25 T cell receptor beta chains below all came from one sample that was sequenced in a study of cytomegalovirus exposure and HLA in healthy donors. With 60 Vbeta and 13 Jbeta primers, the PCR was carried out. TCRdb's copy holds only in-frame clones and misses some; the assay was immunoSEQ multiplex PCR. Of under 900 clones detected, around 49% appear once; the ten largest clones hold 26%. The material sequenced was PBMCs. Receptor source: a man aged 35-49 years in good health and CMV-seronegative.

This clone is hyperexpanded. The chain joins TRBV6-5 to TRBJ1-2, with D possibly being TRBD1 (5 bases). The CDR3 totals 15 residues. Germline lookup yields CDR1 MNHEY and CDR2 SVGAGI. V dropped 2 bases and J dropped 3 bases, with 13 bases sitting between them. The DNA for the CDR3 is TGTGCCAGCAGTTACGAGCAGGGCAGTTACTATGGCTACACCTTC. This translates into CASSYEQGSYYGYTF.

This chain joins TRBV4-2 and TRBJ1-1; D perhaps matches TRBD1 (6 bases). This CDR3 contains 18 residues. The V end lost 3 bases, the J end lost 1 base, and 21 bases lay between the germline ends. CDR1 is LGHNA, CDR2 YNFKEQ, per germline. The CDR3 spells CASSQYYDSDSPNTEAFF. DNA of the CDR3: TGTGCCAGCAGCCAGTACTATGACTCGGACAGCCCGAACACTGAAGCTTTCTTT.

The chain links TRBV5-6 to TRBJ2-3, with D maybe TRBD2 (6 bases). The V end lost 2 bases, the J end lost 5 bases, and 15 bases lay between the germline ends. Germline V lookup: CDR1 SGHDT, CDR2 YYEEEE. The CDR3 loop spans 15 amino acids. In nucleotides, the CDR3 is TGTGCCAGCAGCTTCCAACGGGGGTGGAGAGATACGCAGTATTTT. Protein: CASSFQRGWRDTQYF.

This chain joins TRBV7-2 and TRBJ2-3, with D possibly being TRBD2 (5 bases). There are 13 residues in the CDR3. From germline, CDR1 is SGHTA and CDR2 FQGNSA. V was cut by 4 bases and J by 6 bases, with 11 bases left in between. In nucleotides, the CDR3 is TGTGCCAGCAGCTACGGACTGGGGGATACGCAGTATTTT. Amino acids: CASSYGLGDTQYF.

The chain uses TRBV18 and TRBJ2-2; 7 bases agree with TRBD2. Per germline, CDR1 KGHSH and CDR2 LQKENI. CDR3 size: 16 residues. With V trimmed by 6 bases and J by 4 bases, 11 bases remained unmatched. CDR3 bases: TGTGCCAGCTCCCCTATGGGGAGCGGGACCACCGGGGAGCTGTTTTTT. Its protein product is CASSPMGSGTTGELFF. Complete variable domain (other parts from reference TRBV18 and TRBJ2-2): NAGVMQNPRHLVRRRGQEARLRCSPMKGHSHVYWYRQLPEEGLKFMVYLQKENIIDESGMPKERFSAEFPKEGPSILRIQQVVRGDSAAYFCASSPMGSGTTGELFFGEGSRLTVL.

This CDR3 reads CASSLLPSGYNSPLHF. The CDR3 region has the DNA TGCGCCAGCAGCCTCCTCCCATCCGGTTATAATTCACCCCTCCACTTT. The chain links TRBV4-1 to TRBJ1-6, with D unclear. V lost 4 bases, J lost 4 bases, and 14 bases lay in between. Germline V CDR1 and CDR2: MGHRA, YSYEKL. This CDR3 comprises 16 residues.

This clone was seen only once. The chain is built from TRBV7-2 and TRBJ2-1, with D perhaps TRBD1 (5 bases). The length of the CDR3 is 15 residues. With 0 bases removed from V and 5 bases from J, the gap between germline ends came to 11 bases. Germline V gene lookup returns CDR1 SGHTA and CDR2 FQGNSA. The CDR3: CASSLAMGLNNEQFF. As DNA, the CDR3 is TGTGCCAGCAGCTTAGCGATGGGGCTAAACAATGAGCAGTTCTTC.

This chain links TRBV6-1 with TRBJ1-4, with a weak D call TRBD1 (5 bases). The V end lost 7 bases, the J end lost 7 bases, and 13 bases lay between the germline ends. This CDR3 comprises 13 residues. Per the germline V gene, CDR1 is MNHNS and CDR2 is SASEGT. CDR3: CASTVSRGEKLFF. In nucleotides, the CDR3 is TGTGCCAGCACGGTTTCAAGGGGTGAAAAACTGTTTTTT.

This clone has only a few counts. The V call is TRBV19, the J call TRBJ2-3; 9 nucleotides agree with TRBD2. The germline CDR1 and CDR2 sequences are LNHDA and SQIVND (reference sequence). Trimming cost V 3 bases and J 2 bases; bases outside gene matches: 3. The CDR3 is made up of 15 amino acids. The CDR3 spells CASSILAGYTDTQYF. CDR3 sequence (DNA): TGTGCCAGTAGTATCCTAGCGGGATACACAGATACGCAGTATTTT.

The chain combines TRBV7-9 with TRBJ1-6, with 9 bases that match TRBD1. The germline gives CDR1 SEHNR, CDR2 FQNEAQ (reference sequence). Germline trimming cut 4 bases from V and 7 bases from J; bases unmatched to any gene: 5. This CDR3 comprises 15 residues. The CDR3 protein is CASSSSGTGNSPLHF. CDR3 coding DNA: TGTGCCAGCAGCTCTTCCGGGACAGGGAATTCACCCCTCCACTTT.

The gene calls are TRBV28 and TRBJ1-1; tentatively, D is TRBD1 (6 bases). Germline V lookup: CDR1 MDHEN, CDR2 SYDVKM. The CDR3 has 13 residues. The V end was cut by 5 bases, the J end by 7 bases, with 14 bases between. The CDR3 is CASSGRGLIEAFF. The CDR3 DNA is TGTGCCAGCAGTGGCAGGGGCCTAATTGAAGCTTTCTTT. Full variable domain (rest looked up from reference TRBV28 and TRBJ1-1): DVKVTQSSRYLVKRTGEKVFLECVQDMDHENMFWYRQDPGLGLRLIYFSYDVKMKEKGDIPEGYSVSREKKERFSLILESASTNQTSMYLCASSGRGLIEAFFGQGTRLTVV.

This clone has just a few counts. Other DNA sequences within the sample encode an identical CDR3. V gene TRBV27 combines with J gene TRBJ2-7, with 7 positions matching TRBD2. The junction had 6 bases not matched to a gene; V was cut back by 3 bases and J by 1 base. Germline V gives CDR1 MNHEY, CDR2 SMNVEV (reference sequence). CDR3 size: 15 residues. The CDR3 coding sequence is TGTGCCAGCAGTTTTAGGCTAGCGGCTTCCTACGAGCAGTACTTC. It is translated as CASSFRLAASYEQYF.

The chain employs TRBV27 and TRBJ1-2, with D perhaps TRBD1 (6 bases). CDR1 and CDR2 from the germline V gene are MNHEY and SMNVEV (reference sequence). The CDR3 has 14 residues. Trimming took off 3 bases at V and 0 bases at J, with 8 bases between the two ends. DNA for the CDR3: TGTGCCAGCAGTTTGCAGGGGACTAACTATGGCTACACCTTC. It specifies CASSLQGTNYGYTF.

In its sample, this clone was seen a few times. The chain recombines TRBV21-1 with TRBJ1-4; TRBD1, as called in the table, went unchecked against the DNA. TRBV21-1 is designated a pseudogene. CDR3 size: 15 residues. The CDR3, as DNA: TGTGCCAGCAGCAAAAACCAGGCCACTAATGAAAAACTGTTTTTT. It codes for CASSKNQATNEKLFF.

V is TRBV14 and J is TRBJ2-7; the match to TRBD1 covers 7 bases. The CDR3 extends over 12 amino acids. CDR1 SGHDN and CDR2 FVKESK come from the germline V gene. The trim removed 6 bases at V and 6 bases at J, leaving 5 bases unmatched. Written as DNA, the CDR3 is TGTGCCAGCAGGCGGACAGGATCCGAGCAGTACTTC. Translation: CASRRTGSEQYF.

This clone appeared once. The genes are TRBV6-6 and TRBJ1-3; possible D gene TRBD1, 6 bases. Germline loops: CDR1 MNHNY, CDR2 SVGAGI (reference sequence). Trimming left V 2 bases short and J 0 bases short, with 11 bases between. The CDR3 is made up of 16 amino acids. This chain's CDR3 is CASSYLNRVSGNTIYF. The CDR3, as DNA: TGTGCCAGCAGTTACCTTAACAGGGTCTCTGGAAACACCATATATTTT.

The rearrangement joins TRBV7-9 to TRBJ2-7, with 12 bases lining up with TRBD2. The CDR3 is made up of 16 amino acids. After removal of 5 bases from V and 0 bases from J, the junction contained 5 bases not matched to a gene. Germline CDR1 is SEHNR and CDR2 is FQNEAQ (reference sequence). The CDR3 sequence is CASSPPTSGSSYEQYF. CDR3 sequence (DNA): TGTGCCAGCAGCCCCCCGACTAGCGGGAGCTCCTACGAGCAGTACTTC.

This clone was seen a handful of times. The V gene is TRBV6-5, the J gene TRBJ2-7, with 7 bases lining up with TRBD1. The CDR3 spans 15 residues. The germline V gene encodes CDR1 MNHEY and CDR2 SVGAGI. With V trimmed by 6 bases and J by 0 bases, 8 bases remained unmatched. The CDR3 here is CASSRTGTVSYEQYF. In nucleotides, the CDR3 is TGTGCCAGCAGCAGAACCGGGACAGTCTCCTACGAGCAGTACTTC.

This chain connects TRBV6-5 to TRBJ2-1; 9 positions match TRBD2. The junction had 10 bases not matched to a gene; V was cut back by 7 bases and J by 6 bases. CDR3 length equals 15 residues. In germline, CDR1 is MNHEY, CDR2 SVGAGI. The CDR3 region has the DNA TGTGCCAGCAAGACTCTAGCGGGATGGGCCAATGAGCAGTTCTTC. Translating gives CASKTLAGWANEQFF.

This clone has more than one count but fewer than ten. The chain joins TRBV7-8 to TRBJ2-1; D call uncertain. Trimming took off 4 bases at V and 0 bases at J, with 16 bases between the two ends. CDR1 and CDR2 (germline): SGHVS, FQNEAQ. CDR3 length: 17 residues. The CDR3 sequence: CASSSAPNVGSYNEQFF. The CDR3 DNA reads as TGTGCCAGCAGCTCCGCCCCTAACGTTGGCTCCTACAATGAGCAGTTCTTC.

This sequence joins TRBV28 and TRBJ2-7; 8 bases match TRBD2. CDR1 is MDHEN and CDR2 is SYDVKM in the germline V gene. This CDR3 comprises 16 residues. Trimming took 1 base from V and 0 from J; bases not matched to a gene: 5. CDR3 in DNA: TGTGCCAGCAGTTTATCGACTAGCGCGAGCTCCTACGAGCAGTACTTC. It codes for CASSLSTSASSYEQYF.

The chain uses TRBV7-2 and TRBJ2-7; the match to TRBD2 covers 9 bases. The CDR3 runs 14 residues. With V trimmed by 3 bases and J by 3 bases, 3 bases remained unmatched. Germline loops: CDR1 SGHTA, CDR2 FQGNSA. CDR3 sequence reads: CASSFSGGLYEQYF. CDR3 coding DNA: TGTGCCAGCAGCTTTAGCGGGGGACTCTACGAGCAGTACTTC. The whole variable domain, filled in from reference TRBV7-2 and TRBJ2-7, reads GAGVSQSPSNKVTEKGKDVELRCDPISGHTALYWYRQSLGQGLEFLIYFQGNSAPDKSGLPSDRFSAERTGGSVSTLTIQRTQQEDSAVYLCASSFSGGLYEQYFGPGTRLTVT.

The CDR3 nucleotides are TGTGCCAGCAGCTTAGTGGCGTCGGGCGGGAGCTCGGAGACCCAGTACTTC. Encoded protein: CASSLVASGGSSETQYF. The V and J genes are TRBV7-2 and TRBJ2-5; 7 nucleotides match TRBD2. Germline lookup yields CDR1 SGHTA and CDR2 FQGNSA. The junction had 13 bases not matched to a gene; V was cut back by 1 base and J by 5 bases. The CDR3 runs to 17 residues. The whole variable domain, remainder taken from reference TRBV7-2 and TRBJ2-5, is GAGVSQSPSNKVTEKGKDVELRCDPISGHTALYWYRQSLGQGLEFLIYFQGNSAPDKSGLPSDRFSAERTGGSVSTLTIQRTQQEDSAVYLCASSLVASGGSSETQYFGPGTRLLVL.

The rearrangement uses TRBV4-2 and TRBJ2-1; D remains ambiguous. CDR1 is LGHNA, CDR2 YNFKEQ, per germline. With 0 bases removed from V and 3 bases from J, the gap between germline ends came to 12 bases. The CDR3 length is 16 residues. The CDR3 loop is CASSQDLLGSYNEQFF. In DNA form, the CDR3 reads TGTGCCAGCAGCCAAGATCTCCTAGGCAGCTACAATGAGCAGTTCTTC.

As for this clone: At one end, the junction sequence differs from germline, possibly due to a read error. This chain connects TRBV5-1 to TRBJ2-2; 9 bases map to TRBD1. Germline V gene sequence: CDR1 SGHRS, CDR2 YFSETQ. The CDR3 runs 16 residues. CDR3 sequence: CASSQNRGRRHRGAVF. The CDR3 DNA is TGCGCCAGCAGCCAGAACAGGGGGCGCAGGCACCGGGGAGCTGTTTTT.